The 28 T cell receptor beta chains in this list originate from one sample, sequenced in a study of spatial heterogeneity in lung cancer. TCRdb passed the 5' RACE reads through MiXCR, listing each CDR3 protein once. The repertoire holds 3,000 to 4,500 distinct CDR3 sequences, with roughly 5% as singletons. Regarding time point: sample taken at primary tumor resection. Findings and caveats of the study: In tumors, expanded intratumoral alpha and beta TCR counts tracked mutation counts.

No antigens are known for them. Sample: lung tumor tissue, taken at surgery. These receptors all stem from a female donor with early-stage non-small cell lung cancer.

This clonotype is medium-sized. The V gene is TRBV20-1, the J gene TRBJ1-2; D unresolved. The germline V gene encodes CDR1 DFQATT and CDR2 SNEGSKA (reference sequence). V was trimmed by 3 bases and J by 3 bases, leaving 11 bases between them. This CDR3 is 13 amino acids long. The CDR3 spells CSASNPGDYGYTF. The CDR3 DNA is TGCAGTGCTAGCAATCCAGGCGACTATGGCTACACCTTC.

This clonotype ranks as medium-sized. The chain recombines TRBV3-1 with TRBJ2-2; 10 nucleotides agree with TRBD1. The CDR3 has 17 amino acids. Germline V CDR1 and CDR2: LGHDT, YNNKEL (reference sequence). V lost 5 bases to trimming and J lost 6 bases; unmatched junction nucleotides: 12. The CDR3 here is CASSDPGQGLWAGELFF. The DNA for the CDR3 is TGTGCCAGCAGCGACCCGGGACAGGGGTTATGGGCCGGGGAGCTGTTTTTT.

This clonotype has a count of ten or more. The rearrangement links TRBV20-1 to TRBJ2-3; 9 nucleotides align to TRBD2. Unmatched junction bases numbered 5, after V lost 3 bases and J lost 4 bases. The CDR3 has 14 amino acids. CDR1 and CDR2 (germline): DFQATT, SNEGSKA (reference sequence). In nucleotides, the CDR3 is TGCAGTGCTAGCTTAGCGGGGGCTGCAGATACGCAGTATTTT. Encoded protein: CSASLAGAADTQYF.

This clonotype has ten or more counts. CDR3 nucleotide sequence: TGTGCCACCAGGGACAGGGGGAGCCTTACCGGGGAGCTGTTTTTT. As protein: CATRDRGSLTGELFF. V gene TRBV19 combines with J gene TRBJ2-2; 11 positions agree with TRBD1. Per the germline V gene, CDR1 is LNHDA and CDR2 is SQIVND (reference sequence). V trimming: 10 bases; J trimming: 5 bases; junction bases outside the gene matches: 9. CDR3 size: 15 residues.

By proportion, this clonotype is medium-sized. This chain connects TRBV7-2 to TRBJ2-5; D gene unclear. This CDR3 contains 11 residues. In germline, CDR1 is SGHTA, CDR2 FQGNSA. V was clipped by 3 bases and J by 1 base, with 0 bases between them. CDR3 residues: CASSFQETQYF. In DNA form, the CDR3 reads TGTGCCAGCAGCTTCCAAGAGACCCAGTACTTC.

Details on this clonotype: The missing conserved phenylalanine or tryptophan at the end of this CDR3 makes a read error likely. The DNA is left out, because the CDR3 cannot be placed on it with certainty; the CDR3 is given as TCRdb lists it. This chain connects TRBV30 to TRBJ1-1. The CDR3 is 14 residues long, ends included. Germline CDR1 and CDR2: GTSNPN and SVGIG (reference sequence). CDR3 sequence: CEWSRERMNTEDLV.

This clonotype is labeled as medium-sized. The chain is built from TRBV13 and TRBJ1-4, with TRBD1 matching over 7 bases. The trim removed 3 bases at V and 5 bases at J, leaving 3 bases unmatched. Per the germline V gene, CDR1 is PRHDT and CDR2 is FYEKMQ (reference sequence). The CDR3 consists of 14 residues. The CDR3 DNA sequence: TGTGCCAGCAGCTTGCGGGACAGCAATGAAAAACTGTTTTTT. Translation gives CASSLRDSNEKLFF.

This clonotype counts as medium-sized. The chain joins TRBV10-2 to TRBJ1-1; D remains ambiguous. With 5 bases removed from V and 0 bases from J, the gap between germline ends came to 7 bases. The length of the CDR3 is 13 residues. CDR1 WSHSY and CDR2 SAAADI come from the germline V gene. The CDR3 reads CASSNNMNTEAFF. In DNA, the CDR3 is TGCGCCAGCAGTAATAATATGAACACTGAAGCTTTCTTT.

This clonotype has a count of ten or more. The rearrangement links TRBV11-2 to TRBJ2-7; 7 positions match TRBD1. CDR3 length: 12 residues. Germline-derived CDR1 and CDR2 are SGHAT and FQNNGV. With 8 bases clipped from V and 7 bases from J, the junction kept 8 bases outside the gene matches. The CDR3 protein is CASLGAGGEQYF. The DNA for the CDR3 is TGTGCCAGCCTGGGGGCAGGGGGTGAGCAGTACTTC.

This clonotype was picked up many times. This chain links TRBV5-1 with TRBJ2-7; D is perhaps TRBD1 (6 bases). This CDR3 region has 14 residues. From germline, CDR1 is SGHRS and CDR2 YFSETQ. Trimming stripped 4 bases from V and 2 bases from J, with 13 bases between. The CDR3 coding sequence is TGCGCCAGCAGCCTATTGACAGGACCCTACGAGCAGTACTTC. It encodes CASSLLTGPYEQYF.

The chain is built from TRBV5-1 and TRBJ1-3; 8 bases match TRBD1. The CDR3 runs 16 residues. The V and J ends lost 4 bases and 0 bases, in that order; junction bases with no gene match: 6. Germline V gene sequence: CDR1 SGHRS, CDR2 YFSETQ. Written as DNA, the CDR3 is TGCGCCAGCAGCCCTGGACAGGGAATCTCTGGAAACACCATATATTTT. Its translation is CASSPGQGISGNTIYF.

This clonotype counts as medium-sized. DNA of the CDR3: TGTGCCAGCAGCTTAACTAGCGGGGTGGGAGATACGCAGTATTTT. Translated: CASSLTSGVGDTQYF. The rearrangement links TRBV7-2 to TRBJ2-3; TRBD2 matches at 10 bases. Germline CDR1 is SGHTA and CDR2 is FQGNSA. This CDR3 is built from 15 residues. V trimming: 2 bases; J trimming: 5 bases; junction bases outside the gene matches: 4.

Within the sample, this clonotype is medium-sized. The rearrangement joins TRBV12-3 or TRBV12-4 to TRBJ2-5, with 7 bases aligning to TRBD2. V was pared by 3 bases and J by 5 bases, with 3 bases of the junction left unmatched. This CDR3 contains 13 residues. The CDR3 DNA is TGTGCCAGCAGTTTTTGGGGAGGGGAGACCCAGTACTTC. Residues: CASSFWGGETQYF.

Relative to its sample, this clonotype is medium-sized. The chain joins TRBV7-9 to TRBJ1-3, with D hard to call. This CDR3 spans 14 amino acids. Trimming pared 1 base from V and 7 bases from J, leaving 11 bases between. CDR1 SEHNR and CDR2 FQNEAQ come from the germline V gene (reference sequence). The CDR3 reads CASSLEHRLNTIYF. The CDR3 DNA reads as TGTGCCAGCAGCTTAGAACATCGTCTGAACACCATATATTTT.

This clonotype came up many times. The chain couples TRBV9 to TRBJ2-1; possible D gene TRBD1, 6 bases. CDR3 size: 18 residues. Germline assignment: CDR1 SGDLS and CDR2 YYNGEE. Trimming stripped 0 bases from V and 9 bases from J, with 25 bases between. CDR3 DNA sequence: TGTGCCAGCAGCGTAGACCCGGACAGCGCTGGCGATACAATTGAGCAGTTCTTC. Translated: CASSVDPDSAGDTIEQFF.

This clonotype is classed as medium-sized. The genes are TRBV12-3 or TRBV12-4 and TRBJ1-5; 8 nucleotides match TRBD1. After removal of 6 bases from V and 2 bases from J, the junction contained 6 bases not matched to a gene. The CDR3 contains 15 residues. CDR3 coding DNA: TGTGCCAGCAGAGGACAGGGAACGGGCAATCAGCCCCAGCATTTT. It is translated as CASRGQGTGNQPQHF.

The chain recombines TRBV5-1 with TRBJ2-7; D not resolved. The CDR3 spans 14 residues. V was cut by 0 bases and J by 3 bases, with 10 bases left in between. The germline CDR1 and CDR2 sequences are SGHRS and YFSETQ. The CDR3 here is CASSLEGPNYEQYF. The CDR3, as DNA: TGCGCCAGCAGCTTGGAAGGACCCAACTACGAGCAGTACTTC.

By sample fraction, this clonotype is medium-sized. This sequence joins TRBV6-1 and TRBJ1-6, with D uncertain. Between the trimmed V and J ends, which lost 7 bases and 4 bases, there was a span of 11 bases. CDR3 length equals 14 residues. Per the germline V gene, CDR1 is MNHNS and CDR2 is SASEGT. The CDR3 DNA reads TGTGCCAGCATAGCAGAGAATTATAATTCACCCCTCCACTTT. Translating gives CASIAENYNSPLHF.

At least ten counts were recorded for this clonotype. A much bigger clone sits one base away, suggesting this may be a read error. V gene TRBV19 combines with J gene TRBJ2-2; D unresolved. The CDR3 has 14 residues. CDR1 LNHDA and CDR2 SQIVND come from the germline V gene (reference sequence). The CDR3 region has the DNA TGTGCCAGTGGTATAGGCAGGATGGCCGGGGAGCTGTTTTTT. Translation: CASGIGRMAGELFF.

In its sample, this clonotype ranks as medium-sized (0.01 to 0.1%). The chain carries TRBV21-1 and TRBJ1-2. TRBV21-1 constitutes a pseudogene. This CDR3 contains 13 residues. The CDR3 DNA is TGTGCCAGCAGCAAAGGGTGGAACTATGGCTACACCTTC. It yields the protein CASSKGWNYGYTF.

Within the sample, this clonotype is medium-sized. The CDR3 coding sequence is TGTGCCAGCAGCCTGTCTAGCGGGGGGGCTTGGAATGAGCAGTTCTTC. Its translation: CASSLSSGGAWNEQFF. The V gene is TRBV7-2, the J gene TRBJ2-1; 12 bases are shared with TRBD2. With V trimmed by 5 bases and J by 7 bases, 9 bases remained unmatched. Germline V gene lookup returns CDR1 SGHTA and CDR2 FQGNSA. The CDR3 consists of 16 residues.

There are many counts of this clonotype. This chain connects TRBV5-6 to TRBJ2-6; 9 bases align to TRBD2. J lost 0 bases, V lost 0 bases, and 7 bases had no gene match. This CDR3 has 19 residues. Germline CDR1 reads SGHDT; CDR2 reads YYEEEE. The CDR3 is CASSLGAVSGSSGANVLTF. DNA for the CDR3: TGTGCCAGCAGCTTGGGTGCTGTTAGCGGGAGCTCTGGGGCCAACGTCCTGACTTTC.

This clonotype has ten or more counts. J is TRBJ2-3 and V is TRBV5-4; no definite D call. Germline CDR1 and CDR2: SGHNT and YYREEE (reference sequence). This CDR3 contains 16 residues. Trimming cost V 4 bases and J 2 bases, with 17 bases left between them. The CDR3 here is CASSPEFAANTDTQYF. CDR3 sequence (DNA): TGTGCCAGCAGCCCGGAGTTTGCGGCAAACACAGATACGCAGTATTTT.

J is TRBJ2-5 and V is TRBV5-5; 8 bases are a match to TRBD2. CDR3 length equals 15 residues. V was pared by 4 bases and J by 3 bases, with 8 bases of the junction left unmatched. CDR1 and CDR2 (germline): SGHKS, YYEKEE (reference sequence). CDR3 bases: TGTGCCAGCAGCGGGACGACTAGCGTCAAAGAGACCCAGTACTTC. Protein product: CASSGTTSVKETQYF. The variable domain in full, with the rest retrieved from reference TRBV5-5 and TRBJ2-5, is DAGVTQSPTHLIKTRGQQVTLRCSPISGHKSVSWYQQVLGQGPQFIFQYYEKEERGRGNFPDRFSARQFPNYSSELNVNALLLGDSALYLCASSGTTSVKETQYFGPGTRLLVL.

This clonotype rates as medium-sized. The rearrangement links TRBV12-5 to TRBJ1-2; D call uncertain. The V end lost 1 base, the J end lost 3 bases, and 6 bases lay between the germline ends. In germline, CDR1 is LGHNT, CDR2 FRNRAP. The CDR3 sequence is 13 residues long. CDR3 sequence reads: CASGLGTDYGYTF. CDR3 nucleotide sequence: TGTGCTAGTGGTTTGGGGACCGACTATGGCTACACCTTC.

By its share, this clonotype is medium-sized. The V call is TRBV20-1, the J call TRBJ1-2; TRBD1 matches 7 bases. Germline CDR1 DFQATT, CDR2 SNEGSKA (reference sequence). This CDR3 contains 12 residues. Germline trimming cut 3 bases from V and 5 bases from J; bases unmatched to any gene: 3. The CDR3 region has the DNA TGCAGTGCTAGGGGGGACAGATATGGCTACACCTTC. It is translated as CSARGDRYGYTF.

In this sample, this clonotype turned up many times. The rearrangement uses TRBV2 and TRBJ1-4; 7 nucleotides line up with TRBD1. In germline, CDR1 is SNHLY, CDR2 FYNNEI. The J segment lost 2 bases and the V segment lost 7 bases, leaving 7 bases of the junction unmatched. The CDR3 loop spans 15 amino acids. The CDR3 region has the DNA TGTGCCAGCATCGAGGGGGCCTGGACTAATGAAAAACTGTTTTTT. It specifies CASIEGAWTNEKLFF.

In this sample, this clonotype is medium-sized. The V and J genes are TRBV5-1 and TRBJ2-3; 9 bases line up with TRBD1. The CDR3 totals 15 residues. The germline CDR1 and CDR2 sequences are SGHRS and YFSETQ. The J segment lost 3 bases and the V segment lost 3 bases, leaving 5 bases of the junction unmatched. For the CDR3, the DNA is TGCGCCAGCAGCTGGGGGACAGGGTTAACAGATACGCAGTATTTT. Encoded protein: CASSWGTGLTDTQYF.